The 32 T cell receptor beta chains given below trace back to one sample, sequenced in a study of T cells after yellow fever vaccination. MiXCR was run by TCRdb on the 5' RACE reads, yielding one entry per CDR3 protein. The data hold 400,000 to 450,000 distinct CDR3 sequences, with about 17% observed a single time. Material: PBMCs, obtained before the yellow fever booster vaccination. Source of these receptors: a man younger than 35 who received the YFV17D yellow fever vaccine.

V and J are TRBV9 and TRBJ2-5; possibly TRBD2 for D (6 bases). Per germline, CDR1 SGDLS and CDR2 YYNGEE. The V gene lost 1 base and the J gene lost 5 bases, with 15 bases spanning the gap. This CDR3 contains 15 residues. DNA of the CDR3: TGTGCCAGCAGCGTATCGGGAGTCCCCGGGGAGACCCAGTACTTC. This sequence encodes CASSVSGVPGETQYF.

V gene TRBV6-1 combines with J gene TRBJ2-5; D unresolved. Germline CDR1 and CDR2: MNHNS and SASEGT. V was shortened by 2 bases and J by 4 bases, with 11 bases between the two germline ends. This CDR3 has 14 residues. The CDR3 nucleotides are TGTGCCAGCAGTGAATTGGTTTGGCGAGAGACCCAGTACTTC. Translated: CASSELVWRETQYF.

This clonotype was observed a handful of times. The CDR3 here is CSATSGDFTGELFF. The CDR3 nucleotides are TGCAGTGCTACTAGCGGGGATTTCACCGGGGAGCTGTTTTTT. V and J are TRBV20-1 and TRBJ2-2; 9 bases map to TRBD2. The length of the CDR3 is 14 residues. Germline values: CDR1 DFQATT, CDR2 SNEGSKA (reference sequence). V lost 4 bases, J lost 4 bases, and 4 bases stayed unmatched.

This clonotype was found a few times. The CDR3 loop is CASSPRTSGGTSSTDTQYF. Written as DNA, the CDR3 is TGTGCCAGCAGCCCTCGGACTAGCGGGGGAACCTCTAGCACAGATACGCAGTATTTT. J is TRBJ2-3 and V is TRBV3-1; TRBD2 matches at 13 bases. Germline assignment: CDR1 LGHDT and CDR2 YNNKEL (reference sequence). The CDR3 sequence is 19 residues long. The ends lost 4 bases at V and 0 bases at J; junction bases unmatched: 10.

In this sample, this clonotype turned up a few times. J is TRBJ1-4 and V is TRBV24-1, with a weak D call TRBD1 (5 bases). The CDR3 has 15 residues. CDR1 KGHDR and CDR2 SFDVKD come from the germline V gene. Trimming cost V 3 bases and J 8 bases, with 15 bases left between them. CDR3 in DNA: TGTGCCACCAGTGATCCCCGACGGGGCGAGGAAAAACTGTTTTTT. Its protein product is CATSDPRRGEEKLFF.

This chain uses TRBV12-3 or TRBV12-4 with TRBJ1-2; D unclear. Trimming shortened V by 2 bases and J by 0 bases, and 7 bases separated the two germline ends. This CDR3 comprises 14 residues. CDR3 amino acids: CASSLPGSNYGYTF. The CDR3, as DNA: TGTGCCAGCAGTTTACCAGGTTCTAACTATGGCTACACCTTC.

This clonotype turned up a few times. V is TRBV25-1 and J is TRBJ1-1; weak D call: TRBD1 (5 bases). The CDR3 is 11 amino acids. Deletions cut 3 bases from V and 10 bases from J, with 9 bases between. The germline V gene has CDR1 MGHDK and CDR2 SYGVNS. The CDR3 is CASSDAGGAFF. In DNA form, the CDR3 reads TGTGCCAGCAGTGATGCTGGGGGAGCTTTCTTT.

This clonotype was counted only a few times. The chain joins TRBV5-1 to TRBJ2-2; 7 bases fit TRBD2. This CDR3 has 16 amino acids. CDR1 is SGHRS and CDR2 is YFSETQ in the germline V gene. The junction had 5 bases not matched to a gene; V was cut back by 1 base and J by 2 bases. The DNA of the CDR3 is TGCGCCAGCAGCTTGACAGCTAGCGGAAACACCGGGGAGCTGTTTTTT. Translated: CASSLTASGNTGELFF.

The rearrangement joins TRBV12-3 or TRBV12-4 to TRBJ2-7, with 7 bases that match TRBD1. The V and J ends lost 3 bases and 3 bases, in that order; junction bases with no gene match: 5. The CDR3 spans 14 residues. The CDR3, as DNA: TGTGCCAGCAGTTTGGGGGACAGACTCTACGAGCAGTACTTC. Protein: CASSLGDRLYEQYF.

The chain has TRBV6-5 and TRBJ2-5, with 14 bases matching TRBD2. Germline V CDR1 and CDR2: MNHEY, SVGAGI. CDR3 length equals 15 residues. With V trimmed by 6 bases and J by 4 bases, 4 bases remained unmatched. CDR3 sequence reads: CASSWGLAGAETQYF. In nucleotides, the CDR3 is TGTGCCAGCAGCTGGGGACTAGCGGGGGCAGAGACCCAGTACTTC.

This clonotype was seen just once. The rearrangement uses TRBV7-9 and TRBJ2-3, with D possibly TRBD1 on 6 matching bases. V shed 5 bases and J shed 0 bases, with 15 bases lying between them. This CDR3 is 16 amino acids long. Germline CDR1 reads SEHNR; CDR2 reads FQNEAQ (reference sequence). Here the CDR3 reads CASSPRQASSTDTQYF. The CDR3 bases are TGTGCCAGCAGCCCCCGACAGGCTTCTAGCACAGATACGCAGTATTTT.

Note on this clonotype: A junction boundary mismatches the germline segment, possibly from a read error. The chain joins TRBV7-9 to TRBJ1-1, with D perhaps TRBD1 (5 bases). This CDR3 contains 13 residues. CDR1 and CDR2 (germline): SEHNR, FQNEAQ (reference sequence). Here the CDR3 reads CASSLARDTPGLF. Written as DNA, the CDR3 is TGTGCCAGCAGCTTAGCGCGAGACACGCCAGGGCTCTTT.

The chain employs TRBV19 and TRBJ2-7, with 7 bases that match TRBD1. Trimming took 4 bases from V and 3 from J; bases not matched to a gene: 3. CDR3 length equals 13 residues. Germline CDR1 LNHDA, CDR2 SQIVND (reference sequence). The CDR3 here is CASSRDSHYEQYV. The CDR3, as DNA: TGTGCCAGTAGTAGGGACAGTCACTACGAGCAGTACGTC.

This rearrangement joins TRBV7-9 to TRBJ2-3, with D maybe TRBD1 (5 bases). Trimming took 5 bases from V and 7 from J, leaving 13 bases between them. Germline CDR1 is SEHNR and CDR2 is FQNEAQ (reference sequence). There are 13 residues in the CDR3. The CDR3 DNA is TGTGCCAGCAGCCCGACAGTCTCCCATACGCAGTATTTT. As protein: CASSPTVSHTQYF.

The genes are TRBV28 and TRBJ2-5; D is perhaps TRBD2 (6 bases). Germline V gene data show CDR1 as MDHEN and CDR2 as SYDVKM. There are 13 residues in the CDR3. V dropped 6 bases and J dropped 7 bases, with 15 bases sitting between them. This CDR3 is CASSNSGLGTQYF. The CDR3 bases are TGTGCCAGCAGCAACAGCGGGCTGGGGACCCAGTACTTC.

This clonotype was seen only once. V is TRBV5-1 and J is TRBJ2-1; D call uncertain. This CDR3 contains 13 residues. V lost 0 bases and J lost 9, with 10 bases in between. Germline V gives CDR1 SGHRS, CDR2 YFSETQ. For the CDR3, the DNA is TGCGCCAGCAGCTTGGCCTTGGGGTTTGAGCAGTTCTTC. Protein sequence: CASSLALGFEQFF. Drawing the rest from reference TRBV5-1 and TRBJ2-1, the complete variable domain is KAGVTQTPRYLIKTRGQQVTLSCSPISGHRSVSWYQQTPGQGLQFLFEYFSETQRNKGNFPGRFSGRQFSNSRSEMNVSTLELGDSALYLCASSLALGFEQFFGPGTRLTVL.

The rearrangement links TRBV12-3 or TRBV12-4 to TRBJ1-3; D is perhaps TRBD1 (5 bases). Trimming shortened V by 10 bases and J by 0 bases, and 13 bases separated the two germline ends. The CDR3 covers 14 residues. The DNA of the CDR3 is TGTGCCACCCCGACAGATTTCTCTGGAAACACCATATATTTT. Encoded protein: CATPTDFSGNTIYF.

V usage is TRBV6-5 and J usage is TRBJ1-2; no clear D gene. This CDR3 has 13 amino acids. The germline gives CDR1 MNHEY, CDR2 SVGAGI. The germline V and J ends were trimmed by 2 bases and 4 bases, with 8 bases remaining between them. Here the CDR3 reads CASSYGFPYGYTF. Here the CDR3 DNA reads TGTGCCAGCAGTTACGGTTTTCCCTATGGCTACACCTTC.

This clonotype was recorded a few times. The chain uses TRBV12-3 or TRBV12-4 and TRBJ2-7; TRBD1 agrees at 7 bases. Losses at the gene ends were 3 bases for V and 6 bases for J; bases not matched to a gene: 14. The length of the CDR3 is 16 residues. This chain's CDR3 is CASSLAGTERGSEQYF. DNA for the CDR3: TGTGCCAGCAGTTTGGCCGGGACAGAGCGTGGGTCCGAGCAGTACTTC.

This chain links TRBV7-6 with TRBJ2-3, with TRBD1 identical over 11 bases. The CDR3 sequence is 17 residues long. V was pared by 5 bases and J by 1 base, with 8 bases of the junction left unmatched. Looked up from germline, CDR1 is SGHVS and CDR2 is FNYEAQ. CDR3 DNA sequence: TGTGCCAGCAGCGGGCGGACAGGGGGCGTGGGCACAGATACGCAGTATTTT. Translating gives CASSGRTGGVGTDTQYF.

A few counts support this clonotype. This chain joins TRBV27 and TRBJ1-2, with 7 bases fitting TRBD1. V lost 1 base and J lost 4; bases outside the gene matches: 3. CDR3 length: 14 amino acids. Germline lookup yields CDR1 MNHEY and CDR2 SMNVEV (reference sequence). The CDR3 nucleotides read TGTGCCAGCAGTTTATGGGCAGGGGGCTATGGCTACACCTTC. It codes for CASSLWAGGYGYTF.

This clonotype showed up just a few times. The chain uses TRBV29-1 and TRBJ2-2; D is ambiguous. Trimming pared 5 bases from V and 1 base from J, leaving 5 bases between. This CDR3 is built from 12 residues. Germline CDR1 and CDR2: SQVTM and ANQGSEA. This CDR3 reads CSVLLNTGELFF. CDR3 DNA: TGCAGCGTTCTCCTGAACACCGGGGAGCTGTTTTTT.

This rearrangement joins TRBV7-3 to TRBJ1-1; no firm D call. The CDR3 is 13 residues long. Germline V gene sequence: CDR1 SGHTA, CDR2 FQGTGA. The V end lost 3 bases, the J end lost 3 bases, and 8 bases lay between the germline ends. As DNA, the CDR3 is TGTGCCAGCAGCTTGGGCAGGCACACTGAAGCTTTCTTT. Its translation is CASSLGRHTEAFF.

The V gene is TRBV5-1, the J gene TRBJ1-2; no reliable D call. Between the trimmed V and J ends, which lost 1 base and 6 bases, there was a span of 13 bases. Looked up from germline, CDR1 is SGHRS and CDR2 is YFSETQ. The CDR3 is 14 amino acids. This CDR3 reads CASSLTAGVHGYTF. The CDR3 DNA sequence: TGCGCCAGCAGCTTGACGGCAGGCGTCCATGGCTACACCTTC. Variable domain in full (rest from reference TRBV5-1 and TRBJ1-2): KAGVTQTPRYLIKTRGQQVTLSCSPISGHRSVSWYQQTPGQGLQFLFEYFSETQRNKGNFPGRFSGRQFSNSRSEMNVSTLELGDSALYLCASSLTAGVHGYTFGSGTRLTVV.

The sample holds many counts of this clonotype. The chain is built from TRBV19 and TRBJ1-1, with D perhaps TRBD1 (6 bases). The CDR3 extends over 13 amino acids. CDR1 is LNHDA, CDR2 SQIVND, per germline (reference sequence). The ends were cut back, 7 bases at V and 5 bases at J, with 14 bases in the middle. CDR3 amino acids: CASKESGTTEAFF. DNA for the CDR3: TGTGCCAGTAAGGAATCCGGGACAACTGAAGCTTTCTTT.

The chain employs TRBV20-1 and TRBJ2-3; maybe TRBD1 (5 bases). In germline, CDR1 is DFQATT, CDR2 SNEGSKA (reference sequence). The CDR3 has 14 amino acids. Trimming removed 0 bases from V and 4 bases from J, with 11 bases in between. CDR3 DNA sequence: TGCAGTGCTAGAGATGGGGAAGGGGCAGATACGCAGTATTTT. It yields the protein CSARDGEGADTQYF.

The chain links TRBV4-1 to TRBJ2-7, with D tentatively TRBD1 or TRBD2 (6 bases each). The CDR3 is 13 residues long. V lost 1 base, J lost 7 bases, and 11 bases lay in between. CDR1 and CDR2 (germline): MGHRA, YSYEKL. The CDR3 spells CASSQALGGEQYV. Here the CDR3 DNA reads TGCGCCAGCAGCCAAGCCCTAGGGGGGGAGCAGTACGTC.

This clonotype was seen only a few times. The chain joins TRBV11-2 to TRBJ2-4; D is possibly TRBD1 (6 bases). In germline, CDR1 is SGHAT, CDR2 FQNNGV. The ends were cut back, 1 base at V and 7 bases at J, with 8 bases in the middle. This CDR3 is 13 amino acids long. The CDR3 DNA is TGTGCCAGCAGCTTAGGACAGGTGAACATTCAGTACTTC. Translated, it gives CASSLGQVNIQYF.

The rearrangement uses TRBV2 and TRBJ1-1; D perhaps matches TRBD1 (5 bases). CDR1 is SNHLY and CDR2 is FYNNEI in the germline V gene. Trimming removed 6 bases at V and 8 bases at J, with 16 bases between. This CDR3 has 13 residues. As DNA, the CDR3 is TGTGCCAGCAGCCGGGACGGGGACGGCGAAGCTTTCTTT. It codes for CASSRDGDGEAFF.

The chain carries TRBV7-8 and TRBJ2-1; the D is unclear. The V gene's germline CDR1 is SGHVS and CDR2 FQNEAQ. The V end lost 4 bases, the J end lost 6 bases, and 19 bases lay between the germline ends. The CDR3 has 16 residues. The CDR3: CASSSPVGLTGNEQFF. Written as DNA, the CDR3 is TGTGCCAGCAGCTCGCCAGTTGGCCTTACTGGCAATGAGCAGTTCTTC.

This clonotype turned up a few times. The CDR3 sequence: CASTLTGRTVKAFF. CDR3 sequence (DNA): TGTGCCAGCACCCTGACCGGGAGAACAGTTAAAGCTTTCTTT. V is TRBV12-3 or TRBV12-4 and J is TRBJ1-1; the D is unclear. The germline V and J ends were trimmed by 7 bases and 9 bases, with 21 bases remaining between them. The CDR3 runs 14 residues.

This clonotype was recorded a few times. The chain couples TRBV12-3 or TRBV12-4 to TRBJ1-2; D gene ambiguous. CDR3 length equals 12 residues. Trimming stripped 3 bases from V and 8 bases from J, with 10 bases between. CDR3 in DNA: TGTGCCAGCAGTTTTCCCGTTCCCGGCTACACCTTC. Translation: CASSFPVPGYTF.